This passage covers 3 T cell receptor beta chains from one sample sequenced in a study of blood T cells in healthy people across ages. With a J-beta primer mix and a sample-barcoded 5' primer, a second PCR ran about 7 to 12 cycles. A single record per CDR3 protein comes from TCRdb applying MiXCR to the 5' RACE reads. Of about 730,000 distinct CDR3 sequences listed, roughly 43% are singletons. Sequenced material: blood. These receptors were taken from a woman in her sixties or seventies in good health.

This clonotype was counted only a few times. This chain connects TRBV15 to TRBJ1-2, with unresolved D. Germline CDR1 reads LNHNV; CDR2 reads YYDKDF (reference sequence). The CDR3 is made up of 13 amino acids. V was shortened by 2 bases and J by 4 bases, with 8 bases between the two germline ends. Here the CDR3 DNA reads TGTGCCACCAGCAGACCCCGGTTCTATGGCTACACCTTC. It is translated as CATSRPRFYGYTF. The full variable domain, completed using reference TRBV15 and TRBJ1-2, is DAMVIQNPRYQVTQFGKPVTLSCSQTLNHNVMYWYQQKSSQAPKLLFHYYDKDFNNEADTPDNFQSRRPNTSFCFLDIRSPGLGDTAMYLCATSRPRFYGYTFGSGTRLTVV.

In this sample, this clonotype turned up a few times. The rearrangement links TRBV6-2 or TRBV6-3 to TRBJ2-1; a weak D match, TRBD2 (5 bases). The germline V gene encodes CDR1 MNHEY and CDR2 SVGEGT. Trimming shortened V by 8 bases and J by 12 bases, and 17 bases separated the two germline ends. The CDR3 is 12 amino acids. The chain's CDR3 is CASGVRGTPQFF. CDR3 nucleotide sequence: TGTGCCAGCGGGGTCCGGGGTACACCGCAGTTCTTC.

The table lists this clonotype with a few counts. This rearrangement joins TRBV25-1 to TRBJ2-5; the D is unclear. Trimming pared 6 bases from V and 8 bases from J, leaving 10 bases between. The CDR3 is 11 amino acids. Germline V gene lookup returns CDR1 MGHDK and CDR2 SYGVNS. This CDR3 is CASSGALTQYF. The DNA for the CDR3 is TGTGCCAGCAGCGGCGCGCTTACCCAGTACTTC.